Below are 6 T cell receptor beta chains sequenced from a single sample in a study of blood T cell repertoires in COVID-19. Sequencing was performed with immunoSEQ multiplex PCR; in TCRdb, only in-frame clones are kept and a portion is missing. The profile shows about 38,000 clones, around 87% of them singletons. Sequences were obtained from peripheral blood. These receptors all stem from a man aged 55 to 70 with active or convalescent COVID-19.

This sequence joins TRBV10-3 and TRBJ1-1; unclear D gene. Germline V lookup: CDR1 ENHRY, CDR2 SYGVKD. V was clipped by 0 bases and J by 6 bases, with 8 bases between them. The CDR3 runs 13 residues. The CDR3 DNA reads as TGTGCCATCAGTGAGTCGACTCCCCCTGAAGCTTTCTTT. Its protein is CAISESTPPEAFF.

The CDR3 reads CASSQDGQAHQPQHF. CDR3 in DNA: TGCGCCAGCAGCCAAGATGGGCAGGCTCATCAGCCCCAGCATTTT. The gene calls are TRBV4-1 and TRBJ1-5; the D is unclear. Germline V gene sequence: CDR1 MGHRA, CDR2 YSYEKL. V lost 0 bases to trimming and J lost 5 bases, with 11 bases between them. The CDR3 spans 15 residues.

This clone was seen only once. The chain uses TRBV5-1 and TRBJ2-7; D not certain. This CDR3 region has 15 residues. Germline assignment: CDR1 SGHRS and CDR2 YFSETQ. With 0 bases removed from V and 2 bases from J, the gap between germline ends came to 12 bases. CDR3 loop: CASSLGPPLTYEQYF. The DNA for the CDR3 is TGCGCCAGCAGCTTGGGCCCTCCCCTAACCTACGAGCAGTACTTC. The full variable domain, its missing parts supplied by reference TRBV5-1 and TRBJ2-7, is KAGVTQTPRYLIKTRGQQVTLSCSPISGHRSVSWYQQTPGQGLQFLFEYFSETQRNKGNFPGRFSGRQFSNSRSEMNVSTLELGDSALYLCASSLGPPLTYEQYFGPGTRLTVT.

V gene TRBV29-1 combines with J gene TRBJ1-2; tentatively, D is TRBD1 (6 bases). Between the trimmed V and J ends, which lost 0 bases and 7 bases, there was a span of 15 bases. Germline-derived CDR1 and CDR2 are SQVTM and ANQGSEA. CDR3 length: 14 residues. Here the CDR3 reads CSVEDLGAKGGYTF. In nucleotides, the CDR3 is TGCAGCGTTGAAGATCTGGGGGCTAAGGGTGGCTACACCTTC.

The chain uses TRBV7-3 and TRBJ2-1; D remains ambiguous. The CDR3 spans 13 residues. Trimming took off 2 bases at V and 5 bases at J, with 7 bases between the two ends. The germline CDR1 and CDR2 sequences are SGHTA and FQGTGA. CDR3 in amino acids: CASSLAANNEQFF. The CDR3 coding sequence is TGTGCCAGCAGCTTAGCGGCGAACAATGAGCAGTTCTTC.

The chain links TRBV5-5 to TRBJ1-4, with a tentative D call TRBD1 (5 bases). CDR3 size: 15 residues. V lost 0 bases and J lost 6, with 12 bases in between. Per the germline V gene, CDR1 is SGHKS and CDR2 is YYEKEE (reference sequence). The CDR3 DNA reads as TGTGCCAGCAGCTTGGTGGAGTGGGGGGATGAAAAACTGTTTTTT. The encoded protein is CASSLVEWGDEKLFF.